Listed below are T cell receptor beta chains from one sample, sequenced in a study of CD8 T cells in Susac syndrome. Each CDR3 protein gets one entry after TCRdb re-called the immunoSEQ multiplex PCR reads with MiXCR. The data contain around 81,000 distinct CDR3 sequences, around 94% of them singletons. The sample consisted of CD8+ T cells from PBMCs. The receptors stem from a human donor with Susac syndrome. The CDR3 runs from the conserved cysteine through the conserved F or W. D genes are given only for firm matches. Part of the rows lack a size; the others show once, few, many or a class for expanded clones.

TRBJ1-5 | TRBV10-2 | - | - | TGCGCCAGCAGTGAGTCGGGACCCTACAATCAGCCCCAGCATTTT | CASSESGPYNQPQHF
TRBJ2-5 | TRBV29-1 | - | - | TGCAGCGTTGAGGGACACTCGGGATGGACCCAGTACTTC | CSVEGHSGWTQYF
TRBJ2-7 | TRBV14 | TRBD2 | once | TGTGCCAGCAGCCTGCGGGAGTTCTACGAGCAGTACTTC | CASSLREFYEQYF
TRBJ2-1 | TRBV30 | - | - | TGTGCCTGGGGCGGAGGGAGCTCCTACAATGAGCAGTTCTTC | CAWGGGSSYNEQFF
TRBJ1-1 | TRBV29-1 | TRBD1 | - | TGCAGCGCCCCTCCCGGGACAGGGGCCACTGAAGCTTTCTTT | CSAPPGTGATEAFF
TRBJ2-1 | TRBV4-1 | - | once | TGCGCCAGCAGCCCAACGGACGGGGCCCCCCATGAGCAGTTCTTC | CASSPTDGAPHEQFF
TRBJ2-7 | TRBV5-6 | - | - | TGTGCCAGCAGCTTGGGAGACAGAACTCCCAACGAGCAGTACTTC | CASSLGDRTPNEQYF
TRBJ2-5 | TRBV19 | - | - | TGTGCCAGTAGTATCAGTCGATTACAAGAGACCCAGTACTTC | CASSISRLQETQYF
TRBJ2-7 | TRBV30 | - | - | TGTGCCTGGAGTGTAGGAGGGGGCGGCGAGCAGTACTTC | CAWSVGGGGEQYF
TRBJ2-1 | TRBV27 | - | - | TGTGCCAGCAGCGACGGGGGACCAGCCTACAATGAGCAGTTCTTC | CASSDGGPAYNEQFF
TRBJ2-5 | TRBV18 | - | - | TGTGCCAGCTCACCATCCGACAGACAAGAGACCCAGTACTTC | CASSPSDRQETQYF
TRBJ2-7 | TRBV13 | TRBD1 | - | TGTGCCAGCAGCTTGGACAGGGTGGGCGAGCAGTACTTC | CASSLDRVGEQYF
TRBJ2-1 | TRBV10-3 | - | - | TGTGCCGTTACGTCAGCGTCATACAATGAGCAGTTCTTC | CAVTSASYNEQFF
TRBJ1-2 | TRBV6-5 | - | - | TGTGCCAGCAGGGCGACAGTCCTGAATGGCTACACCTTC | CASRATVLNGYTF
TRBJ1-1 | TRBV11-2 | - | - | TGTGCCAGCAGTCCAGGGGTTTCCGGGAACACTGAAGCTTTCTTT | CASSPGVSGNTEAFF
TRBJ2-7 | TRBV9 | - | once | TGTGCCAGCAGCGTAGGATCCGCGAGCTCCTACGAGCAGTACTTC | CASSVGSASSYEQYF
TRBJ2-4 | TRBV4-1 | - | once | TGCGCCAGCAGCCAAGCCCAGGCTCAGGCCAAAAACATTCAGTACTTC | CASSQAQAQAKNIQYF
TRBJ2-7 | TRBV7-8 | - | once | TGTGCCAGCAGCGCATGGCCGACGCCACAAGAGCAGTACTTC | CASSAWPTPQEQYF
TRBJ2-7 | TRBV4-3 | - | - | TGCGCCAGCAGCCAAGTGTATGCAGGGGAAGACGAGCAGTACTTC | CASSQVYAGEDEQYF
TRBJ1-1 | TRBV4-1 | - | - | TGCGCCAGCAGCCAGTACAGGGTTGGGGACACTGAAGCTTTCTTT | CASSQYRVGDTEAFF
TRBJ2-7 | TRBV25-1 | - | few | TGTGCCAGCAGTGTCGACACTACCTACGAGCAGTACTTC | CASSVDTTYEQYF
TRBJ2-3 | TRBV25-1 | - | - | TGTGCCAGCAGCACAGACTCCACAGATACGCAGTATTTT | CASSTDSTDTQYF
TRBJ2-3 | TRBV5-6 | TRBD2 | - | TGTGCCAGCAGCCTGGGACTAGCGGGGACCCCAGATACGCAGTATTTT | CASSLGLAGTPDTQYF
TRBJ2-7 | TRBV5-6 | TRBD1 | - | TGTGCCAGCAGCCCAGGACAGGGTTGGTCCTACGAGCAGTACTTC | CASSPGQGWSYEQYF
TRBJ2-1 | TRBV6-2/TRBV6-3 | TRBD2 | - | TGTGCCAGCAGTTACCCCTCGACTAGCGGGAGCAGTTTTGCCTACAATGAGCAGTTCTTC | CASSYPSTSGSSFAYNEQFF
TRBJ2-5 | TRBV5-6 | - | - | TGTGCCAGCAGCTGGGGACAAGAGACCCAGTACTTC | CASSWGQETQYF
TRBJ2-7 | TRBV4-1 | TRBD2 | - | TGCGCCAGCAGCCCGACAGCGGGGGCCTTCTACGAGCAGTACTTC | CASSPTAGAFYEQYF
TRBJ2-3 | TRBV27 | - | once | TGTGCCAGCAGGCGAACAGCTAGCACAGATACGCAGTATTTT | CASRRTASTDTQYF
TRBJ2-5 | TRBV21-1 | - | - | TGTGCCAGCAGCTCCGGGACAGGCACCTCGGGGACCCAGTACTTC | CASSSGTGTSGTQYF
TRBJ2-2 | TRBV3-1 | TRBD1 | - | TGTGCCAGCAGCCACCTAGGGGGCCATAAAAACACCGGGGAGCTGTTTTTT | CASSHLGGHKNTGELFF
TRBJ2-7 | TRBV7-9 | - | once | TGTGCCAGCAGCTTCCCCGGGAGAGGGGTGGGCGAGCAGTACTTC | CASSFPGRGVGEQYF